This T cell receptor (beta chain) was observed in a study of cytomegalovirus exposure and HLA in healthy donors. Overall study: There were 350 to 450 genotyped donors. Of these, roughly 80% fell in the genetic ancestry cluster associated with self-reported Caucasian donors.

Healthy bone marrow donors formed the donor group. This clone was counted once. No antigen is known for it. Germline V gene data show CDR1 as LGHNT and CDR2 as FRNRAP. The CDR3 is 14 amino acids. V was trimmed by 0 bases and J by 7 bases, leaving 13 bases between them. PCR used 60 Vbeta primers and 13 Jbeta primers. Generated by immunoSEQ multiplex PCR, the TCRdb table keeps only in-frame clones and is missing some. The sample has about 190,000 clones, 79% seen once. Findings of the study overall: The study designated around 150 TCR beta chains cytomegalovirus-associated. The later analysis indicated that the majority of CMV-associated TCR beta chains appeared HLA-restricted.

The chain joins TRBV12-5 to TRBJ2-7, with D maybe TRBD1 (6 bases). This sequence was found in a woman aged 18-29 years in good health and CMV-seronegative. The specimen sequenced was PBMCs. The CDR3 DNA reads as TGTGCTAGTGGTTTGGTACAGGGCTTGGGAGAGCAGTACTTC. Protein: CASGLVQGLGEQYF.